The next 11 T cell receptor beta chains were all read from a single sample in a study of blood T cell repertoires in COVID-19. Generated by immunoSEQ multiplex PCR, the TCRdb table keeps only in-frame clones and is missing some. Altogether a few hundred thousand clones are present, 88% being singletons, with the ten largest covering approximately 4.3%. The specimen sequenced was peripheral blood. The receptors stem from a man between 60 and 70 years old who had recovered from COVID-19.

The chain recombines TRBV7-3 with TRBJ2-1; 7 positions match TRBD2. Germline CDR1 reads SGHTA; CDR2 reads FQGTGA. The J segment lost 11 bases and the V segment lost 4 bases, leaving 11 bases of the junction unmatched. The CDR3 has 14 amino acids. The chain's CDR3 is CASSSRLSGTQQFF. CDR3 sequence (DNA): TGTGCCAGCAGCTCCCGGCTAAGCGGGACTCAGCAGTTCTTC.

The chain has TRBV7-4 and TRBJ2-5; TRBD1 might be the D (5 bases). The CDR3 contains 17 residues. The germline CDR1 and CDR2 sequences are SGHVT and SQSDAQ. V was pared by 3 bases and J by 1 base, with 18 bases between. Here the CDR3 reads CASSLESRTKSQETQYF. As DNA, the CDR3 is TGTGCCAGCAGCTTGGAATCAAGGACAAAGAGCCAAGAGACCCAGTACTTC.

Only one count was recorded for this clone. The chain joins TRBV11-3 to TRBJ2-7; tentative D call: TRBD1 (5 bases). Trimming took 0 bases from V and 3 from J, leaving 6 bases between them. Germline V gene sequence: CDR1 SGHNT, CDR2 YENEEA. The CDR3 totals 13 residues. As DNA, the CDR3 is TGTGCCAGCAGCTTAGAAAGGGGCTACGAGCAGTACTTC. It yields the protein CASSLERGYEQYF.

The chain couples TRBV3-1 (or the pseudogene TRBV3-2) to TRBJ2-1; no definite D call. The germline gives CDR1 LGHDT, CDR2 YNNKEL (reference sequence). The V gene lost 1 base and the J gene lost 8 bases, with 18 bases spanning the gap. The CDR3 extends over 16 amino acids. CDR3 protein: CASSQATVYLVHEQFF. CDR3 nucleotides: TGTGCCAGCAGCCAAGCGACTGTTTACCTAGTCCATGAGCAGTTCTTC.

The CDR3 DNA sequence: TGTGCCAGCAGTTCCGTACCCAGGGAGGACGGTAGGCGCGAGCAGTACTTC. Its translation: CASSSVPREDGRREQYF. This rearrangement joins TRBV27 to TRBJ2-7; TRBD2 might be the D (6 bases). Germline V gene lookup returns CDR1 MNHEY and CDR2 SMNVEV (reference sequence). V was trimmed by 4 bases and J by 6 bases, leaving 25 bases between them. The CDR3 covers 17 residues.

This chain connects TRBV20-1 to TRBJ1-2; TRBD1 agrees at 7 bases. Germline V gives CDR1 DFQATT, CDR2 SNEGSKA (reference sequence). The CDR3 consists of 15 residues. The V and J ends lost 3 bases and 2 bases, in that order; junction bases with no gene match: 9. CDR3 DNA: TGCAGTGCTAGTCCCCAGGGGGGAAGAAACTATGGCTACACCTTC. Its translation: CSASPQGGRNYGYTF.

J is TRBJ2-7 and V is TRBV5-1; TRBD1 matches 7 bases. Trimming took 1 base from V and 1 from J; bases not matched to a gene: 2. From germline, CDR1 is SGHRS and CDR2 YFSETQ. The CDR3 covers 14 residues. In DNA, the CDR3 is TGCGCCAGCAGCTTGAACAGGGGTTCCTACGAGCAGTACTTC. Translated: CASSLNRGSYEQYF.

This rearrangement joins TRBV30 to TRBJ1-2; D is unresolved. Germline V lookup: CDR1 GTSNPN, CDR2 SVGIG (reference sequence). The CDR3 loop spans 13 amino acids. Deletions cut 4 bases from V and 10 bases from J, with 19 bases between. CDR3 bases: TGTGCCTGGACTCGTGGAGGTAGGCCTTCCTACACCTTC. This translates into CAWTRGGRPSYTF.

This clone appeared many times. The chain recombines TRBV10-1 with TRBJ1-1; D is possibly TRBD1 (6 bases). Germline CDR1 and CDR2: WNHNN and SYGVQD (reference sequence). There are 13 residues in the CDR3. The ends were cut back, 5 bases at V and 9 bases at J, with 16 bases in the middle. The CDR3 loop is CASSPDSQTQAFF. In DNA form, the CDR3 reads TGCGCCAGCAGTCCGGACAGCCAAACACAAGCTTTCTTT.

The chain carries TRBV13 and TRBJ1-1, with D possibly TRBD1 on 6 matching bases. The CDR3 sequence is 13 residues long. Trimming removed 4 bases from V and 4 bases from J, with 10 bases in between. The germline CDR1 and CDR2 sequences are PRHDT and FYEKMQ (reference sequence). The CDR3 DNA is TGTGCCAGCAGCTCCCTCAGGGGCACTGAAGCTTTCTTT. As protein: CASSSLRGTEAFF.

This clone has ten or more counts. The chain is built from TRBV4-1 and TRBJ2-2, with 9 bases fitting TRBD1. This CDR3 comprises 15 residues. J was trimmed by 7 bases and V by 2 bases; bases with no gene match: 5. CDR1 is MGHRA, CDR2 YSYEKL, per germline. In nucleotides, the CDR3 is TGCGCCAGCAGCCAACCGGACAGGGGTATCGGGGAGCTGTTTTTT. Translating gives CASSQPDRGIGELFF.